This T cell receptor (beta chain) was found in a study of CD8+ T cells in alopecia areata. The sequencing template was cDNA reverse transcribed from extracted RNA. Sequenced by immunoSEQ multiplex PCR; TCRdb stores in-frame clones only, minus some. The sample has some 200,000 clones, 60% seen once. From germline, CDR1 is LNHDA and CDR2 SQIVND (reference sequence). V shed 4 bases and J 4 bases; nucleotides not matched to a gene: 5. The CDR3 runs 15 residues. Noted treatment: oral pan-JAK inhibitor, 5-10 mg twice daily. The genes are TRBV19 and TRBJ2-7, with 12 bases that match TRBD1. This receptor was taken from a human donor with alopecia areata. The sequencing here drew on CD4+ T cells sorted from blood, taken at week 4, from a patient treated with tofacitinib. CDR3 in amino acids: CASSKGTGGGYEQYF. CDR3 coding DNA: TGTGCCAGTAGTAAGGGGACAGGGGGCGGTTACGAGCAGTACTTC.